The 2 T cell receptor beta chains reported below all come from one sample, sequenced in a study of OX40 agonist ivuxolimab in advanced cancers. The repertoire was sequenced with immunoSEQ multiplex PCR; TCRdb's copy has only in-frame clones and lacks some. The data hold approximately 41,000 clones, with around 85% observed a single time. The sample consisted of CD4+ or CD8+ T cells sorted from blood, taken in a trial of the OX40 agonist ivuxolimab. Every receptor here comes from an adult with an advanced solid tumor such as melanoma, head and neck, liver or kidney cancer.

Only one count was recorded for this clone. The chain employs TRBV5-4 and TRBJ2-2; D is possibly TRBD1 (6 bases). The germline CDR1 and CDR2 sequences are SGHNT and YYREEE (reference sequence). Trimming stripped 4 bases from V and 4 bases from J, with 11 bases between. CDR3 size: 14 residues. The CDR3 region has the DNA TGTGCCAGCAGCAGAACAGGGTCCACCGGGGAGCTGTTTTTT. It yields the protein CASSRTGSTGELFF.

The chain uses TRBV7-2 and TRBJ2-1; D might be TRBD2 (6 bases). V lost 5 bases, J lost 7 bases, and 12 bases lay in between. CDR3 size: 13 residues. CDR1 and CDR2 (germline): SGHTA, FQGNSA. The CDR3 loop is CASSMGRGNEQFF. The CDR3 region has the DNA TGTGCCAGCAGCATGGGGCGGGGAAATGAGCAGTTCTTC.